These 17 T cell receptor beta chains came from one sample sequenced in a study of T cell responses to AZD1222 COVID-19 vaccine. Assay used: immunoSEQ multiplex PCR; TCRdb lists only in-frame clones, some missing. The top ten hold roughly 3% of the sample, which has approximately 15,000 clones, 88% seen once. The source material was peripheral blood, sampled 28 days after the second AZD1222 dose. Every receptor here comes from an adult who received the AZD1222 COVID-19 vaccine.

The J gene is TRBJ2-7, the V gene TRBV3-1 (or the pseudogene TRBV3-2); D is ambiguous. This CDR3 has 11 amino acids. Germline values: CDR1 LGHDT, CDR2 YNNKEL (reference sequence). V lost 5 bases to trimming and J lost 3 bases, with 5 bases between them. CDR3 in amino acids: CASSWGYEQYF. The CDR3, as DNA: TGTGCCAGCAGCTGGGGCTACGAGCAGTACTTC.

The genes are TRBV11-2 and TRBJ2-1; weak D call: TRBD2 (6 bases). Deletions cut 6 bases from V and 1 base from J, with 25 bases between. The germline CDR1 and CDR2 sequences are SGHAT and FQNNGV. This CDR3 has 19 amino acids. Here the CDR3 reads CASRSTPGVGFGSYNEQFF. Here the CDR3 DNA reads TGTGCCAGCAGGTCAACCCCGGGAGTGGGGTTTGGGTCCTACAATGAGCAGTTCTTC.

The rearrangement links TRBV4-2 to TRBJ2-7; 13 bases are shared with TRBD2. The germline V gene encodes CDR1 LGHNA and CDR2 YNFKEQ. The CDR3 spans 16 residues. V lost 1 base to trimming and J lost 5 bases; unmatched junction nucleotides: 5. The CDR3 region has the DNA TGTGCCAGCAGCCAAGGGTCAGGGACTAGCGGGGACGAGCAGTACTTC. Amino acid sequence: CASSQGSGTSGDEQYF.

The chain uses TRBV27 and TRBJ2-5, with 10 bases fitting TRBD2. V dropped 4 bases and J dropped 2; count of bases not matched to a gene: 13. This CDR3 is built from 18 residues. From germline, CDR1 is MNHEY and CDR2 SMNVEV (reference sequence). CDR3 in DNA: TGTGCCAGCAGTTCGCCCGGGAGGGTAGCGGGGGGTCAAGAGACCCAGTACTTC. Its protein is CASSSPGRVAGGQETQYF.

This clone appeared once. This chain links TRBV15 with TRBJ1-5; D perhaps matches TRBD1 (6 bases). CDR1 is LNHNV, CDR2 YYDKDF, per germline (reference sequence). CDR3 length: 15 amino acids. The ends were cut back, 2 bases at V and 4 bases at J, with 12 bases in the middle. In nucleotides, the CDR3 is TGTGCCACCAGCAGACCCCGGACAGATAATCAGCCCCAGCATTTT. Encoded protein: CATSRPRTDNQPQHF.

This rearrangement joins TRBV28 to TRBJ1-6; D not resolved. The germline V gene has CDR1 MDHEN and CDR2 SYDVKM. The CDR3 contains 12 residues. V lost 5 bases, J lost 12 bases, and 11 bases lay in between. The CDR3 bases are TGTGCCAGCAGTCCCTGGTTCCGACCCCTCCACTTT. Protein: CASSPWFRPLHF. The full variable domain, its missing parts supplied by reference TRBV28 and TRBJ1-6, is DVKVTQSSRYLVKRTGEKVFLECVQDMDHENMFWYRQDPGLGLRLIYFSYDVKMKEKGDIPEGYSVSREKKERFSLILESASTNQTSMYLCASSPWFRPLHFGNGTRLTVT.

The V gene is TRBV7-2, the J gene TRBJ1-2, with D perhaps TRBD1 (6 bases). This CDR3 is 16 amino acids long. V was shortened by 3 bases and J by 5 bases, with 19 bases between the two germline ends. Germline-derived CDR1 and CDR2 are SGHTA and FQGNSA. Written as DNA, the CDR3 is TGTGCCAGCAGCTTCCAGGGGACTAATGGAGGGTATGGCTACACCTTC. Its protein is CASSFQGTNGGYGYTF.

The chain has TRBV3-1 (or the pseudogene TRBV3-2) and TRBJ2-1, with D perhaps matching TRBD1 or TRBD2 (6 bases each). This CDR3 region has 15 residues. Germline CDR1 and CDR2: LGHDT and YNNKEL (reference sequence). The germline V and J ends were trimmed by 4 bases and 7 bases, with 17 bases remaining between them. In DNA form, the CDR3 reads TGTGCCAGCAGCCCTTTATGGGGGGCGGGAAATGAGCAGTTCTTC. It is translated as CASSPLWGAGNEQFF.

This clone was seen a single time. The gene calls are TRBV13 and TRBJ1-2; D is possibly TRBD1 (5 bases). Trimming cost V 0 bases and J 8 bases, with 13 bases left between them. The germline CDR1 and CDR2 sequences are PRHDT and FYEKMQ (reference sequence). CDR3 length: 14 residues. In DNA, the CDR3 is TGTGCCAGCAGCTTAGGATCAGGGTTCGGGGGCTACACCTTC. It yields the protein CASSLGSGFGGYTF.

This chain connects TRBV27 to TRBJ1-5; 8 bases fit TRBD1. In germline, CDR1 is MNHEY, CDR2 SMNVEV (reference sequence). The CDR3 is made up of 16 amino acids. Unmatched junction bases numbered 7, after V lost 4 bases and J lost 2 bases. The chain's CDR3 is CASSSTSGGRNQPQHF. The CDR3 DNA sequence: TGTGCCAGCAGTTCAACCTCAGGGGGCCGCAATCAGCCCCAGCATTTT.

The CDR3 DNA reads TGCAGCGTTGAAGAAGGGTCAGGGAATGAAAAACTGTTTTTT. This gives the protein CSVEEGSGNEKLFF. The rearrangement joins TRBV29-1 to TRBJ1-4; D is possibly TRBD1 (5 bases). The CDR3 length is 14 residues. V lost 0 bases, J lost 5 bases, and 10 bases lay in between. CDR1 is SQVTM, CDR2 ANQGSEA, per germline.

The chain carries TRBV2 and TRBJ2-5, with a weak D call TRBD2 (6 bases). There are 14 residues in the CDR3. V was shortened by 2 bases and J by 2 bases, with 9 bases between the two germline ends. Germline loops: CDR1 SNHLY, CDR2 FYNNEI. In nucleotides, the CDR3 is TGTGCCAGCAGTGAATGGACTATGCAAGAGACCCAGTACTTC. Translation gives CASSEWTMQETQYF.

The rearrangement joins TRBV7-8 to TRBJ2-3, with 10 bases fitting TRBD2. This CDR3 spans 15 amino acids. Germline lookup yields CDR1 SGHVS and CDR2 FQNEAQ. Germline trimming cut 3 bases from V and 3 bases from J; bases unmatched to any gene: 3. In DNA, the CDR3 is TGTGCCAGCAGCTTTCAACTAGCGGGGACAGATACGCAGTATTTT. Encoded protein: CASSFQLAGTDTQYF.

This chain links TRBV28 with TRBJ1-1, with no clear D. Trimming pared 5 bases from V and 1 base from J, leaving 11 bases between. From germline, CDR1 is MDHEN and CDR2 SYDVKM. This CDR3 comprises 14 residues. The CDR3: CASSGGPKNTEAFF. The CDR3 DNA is TGTGCCAGCAGTGGCGGACCCAAGAACACTGAAGCTTTCTTT.

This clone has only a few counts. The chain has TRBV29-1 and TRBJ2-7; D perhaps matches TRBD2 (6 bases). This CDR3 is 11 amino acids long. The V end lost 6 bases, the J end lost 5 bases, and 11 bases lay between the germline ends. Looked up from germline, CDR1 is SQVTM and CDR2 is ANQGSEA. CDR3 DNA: TGCAGCGTGGCTAGGACTAACGAGCAGTACTTC. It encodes CSVARTNEQYF.

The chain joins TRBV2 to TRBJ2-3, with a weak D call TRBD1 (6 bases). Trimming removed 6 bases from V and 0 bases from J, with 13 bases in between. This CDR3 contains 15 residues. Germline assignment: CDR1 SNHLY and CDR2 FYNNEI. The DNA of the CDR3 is TGTGCCAGCAGGGCCGACAGGAGAAGCACAGATACGCAGTATTTT. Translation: CASRADRRSTDTQYF.

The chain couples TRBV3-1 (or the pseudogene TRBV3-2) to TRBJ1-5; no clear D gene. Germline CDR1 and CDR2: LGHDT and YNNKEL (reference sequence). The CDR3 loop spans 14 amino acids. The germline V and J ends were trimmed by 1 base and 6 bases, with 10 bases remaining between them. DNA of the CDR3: TGTGCCAGCAGCCAAGCGCAGGAGGGTCAGCCCCAGCATTTT. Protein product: CASSQAQEGQPQHF.